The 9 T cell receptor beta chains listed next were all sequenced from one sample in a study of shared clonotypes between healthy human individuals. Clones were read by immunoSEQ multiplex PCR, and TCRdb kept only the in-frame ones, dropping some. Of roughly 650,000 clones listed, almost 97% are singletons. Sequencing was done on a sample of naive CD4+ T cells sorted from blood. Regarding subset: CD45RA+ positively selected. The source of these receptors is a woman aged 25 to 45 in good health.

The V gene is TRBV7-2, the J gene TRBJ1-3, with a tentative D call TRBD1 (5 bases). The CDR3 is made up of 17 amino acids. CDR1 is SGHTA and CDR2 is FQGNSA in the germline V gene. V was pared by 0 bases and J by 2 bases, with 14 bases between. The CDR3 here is CASSLALGAQTGNTIYF. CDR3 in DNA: TGTGCCAGCAGCTTAGCACTAGGGGCCCAAACTGGAAACACCATATATTTT.

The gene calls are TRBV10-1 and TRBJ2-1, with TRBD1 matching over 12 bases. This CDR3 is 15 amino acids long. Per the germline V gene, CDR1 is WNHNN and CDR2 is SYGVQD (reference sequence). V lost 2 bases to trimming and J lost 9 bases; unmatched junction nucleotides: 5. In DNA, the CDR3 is TGCGCCAGCAGTGAGGCCGGGACAGGGGGCACTGAGCAGTTCTTC. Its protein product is CASSEAGTGGTEQFF.

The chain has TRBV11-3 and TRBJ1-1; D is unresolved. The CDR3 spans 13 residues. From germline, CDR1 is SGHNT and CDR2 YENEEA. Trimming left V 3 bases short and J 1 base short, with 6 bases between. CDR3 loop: CASSFEPNTEAFF. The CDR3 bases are TGTGCCAGCAGCTTCGAGCCGAACACTGAAGCTTTCTTT.

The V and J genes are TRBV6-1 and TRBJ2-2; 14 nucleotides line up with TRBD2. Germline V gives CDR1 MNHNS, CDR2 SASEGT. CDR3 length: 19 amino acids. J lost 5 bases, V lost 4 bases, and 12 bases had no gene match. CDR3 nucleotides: TGTGCCAGCAGTGCACGACCCGGGACTAGCGGGAGTGGTACCGGGGAGCTGTTTTTT. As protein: CASSARPGTSGSGTGELFF.

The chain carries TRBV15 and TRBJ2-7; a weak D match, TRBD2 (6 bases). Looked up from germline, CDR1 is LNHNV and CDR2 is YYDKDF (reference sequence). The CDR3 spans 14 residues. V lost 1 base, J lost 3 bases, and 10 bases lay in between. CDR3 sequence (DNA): TGTGCCACCAGCAGAGCGGGACTTGACTACGAGCAGTACTTC. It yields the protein CATSRAGLDYEQYF.

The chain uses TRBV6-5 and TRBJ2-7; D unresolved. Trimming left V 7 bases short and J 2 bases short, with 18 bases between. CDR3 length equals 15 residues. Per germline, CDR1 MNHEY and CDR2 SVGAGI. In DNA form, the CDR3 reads TGTGCCAGCACCGACGTAACGAAGAATACCTACGAGCAGTACTTC. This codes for CASTDVTKNTYEQYF.

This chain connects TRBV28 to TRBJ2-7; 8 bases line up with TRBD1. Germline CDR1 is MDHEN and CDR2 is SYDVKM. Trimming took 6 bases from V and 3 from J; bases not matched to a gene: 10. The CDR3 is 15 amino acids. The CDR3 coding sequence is TGTGCCAGCAGACCCCGGACAGGGACGGTCTACGAGCAGTACTTC. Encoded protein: CASRPRTGTVYEQYF.

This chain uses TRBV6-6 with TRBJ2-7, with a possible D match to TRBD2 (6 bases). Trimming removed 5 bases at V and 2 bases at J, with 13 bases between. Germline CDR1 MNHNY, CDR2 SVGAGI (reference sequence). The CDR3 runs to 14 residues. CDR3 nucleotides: TGTGCCAGCAGTGACAGCGGAGGGGCCTACGAGCAGTACTTC. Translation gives CASSDSGGAYEQYF.

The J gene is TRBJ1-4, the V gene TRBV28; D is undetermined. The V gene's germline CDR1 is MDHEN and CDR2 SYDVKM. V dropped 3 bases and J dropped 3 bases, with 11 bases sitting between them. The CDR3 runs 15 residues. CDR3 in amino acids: CASSLLADPNEKLFF. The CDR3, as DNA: TGTGCCAGCAGTTTGTTGGCGGACCCTAATGAAAAACTGTTTTTT.